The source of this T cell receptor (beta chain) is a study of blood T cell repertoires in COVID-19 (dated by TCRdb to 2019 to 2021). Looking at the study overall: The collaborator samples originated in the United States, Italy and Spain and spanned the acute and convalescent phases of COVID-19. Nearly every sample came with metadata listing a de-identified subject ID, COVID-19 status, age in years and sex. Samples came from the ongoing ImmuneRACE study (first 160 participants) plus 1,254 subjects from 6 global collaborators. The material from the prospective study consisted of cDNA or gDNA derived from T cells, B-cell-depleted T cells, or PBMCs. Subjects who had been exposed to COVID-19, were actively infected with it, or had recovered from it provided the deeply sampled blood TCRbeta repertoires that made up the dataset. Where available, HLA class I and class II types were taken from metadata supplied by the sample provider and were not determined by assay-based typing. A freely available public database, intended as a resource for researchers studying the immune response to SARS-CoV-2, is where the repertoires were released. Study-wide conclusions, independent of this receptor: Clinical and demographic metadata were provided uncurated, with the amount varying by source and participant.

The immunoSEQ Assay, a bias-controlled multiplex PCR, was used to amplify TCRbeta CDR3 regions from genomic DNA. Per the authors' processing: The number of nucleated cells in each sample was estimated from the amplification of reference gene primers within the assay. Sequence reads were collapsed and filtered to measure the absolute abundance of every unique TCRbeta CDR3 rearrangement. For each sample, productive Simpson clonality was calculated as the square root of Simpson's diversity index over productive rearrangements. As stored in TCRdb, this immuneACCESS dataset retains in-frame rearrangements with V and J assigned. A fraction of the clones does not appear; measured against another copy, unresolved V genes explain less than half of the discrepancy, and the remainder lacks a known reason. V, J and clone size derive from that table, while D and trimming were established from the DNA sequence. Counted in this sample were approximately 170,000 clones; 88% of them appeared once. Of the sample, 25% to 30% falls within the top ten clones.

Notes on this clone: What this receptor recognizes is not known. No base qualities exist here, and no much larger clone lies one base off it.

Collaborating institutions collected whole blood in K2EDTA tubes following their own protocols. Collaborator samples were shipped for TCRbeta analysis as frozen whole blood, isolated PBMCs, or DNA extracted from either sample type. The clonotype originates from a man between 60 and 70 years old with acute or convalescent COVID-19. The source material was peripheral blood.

The nucleotide sequence is TGTGCCAGCAGCGCCGGGACAGGCCTAAACTATGGCTACACCTTC. It translates as CASSAGTGLNYGYTF. Recombination joined TRBV5-5 with TRBJ1-2; 8 middle bases align to TRBD1. The germline V gene (reference sequence) gives CDR1 as SGHKS and CDR2 as YYEKEE. CDR3 length: 15 amino acids, cysteine to phenylalanine. Left in the record is the CDR3 DNA by itself, 45 bases read in frame from the first base. The germline V and J ends show losses of 4 bases and 2 bases respectively, and no gene match explains 7 bases of the junction.